Listed below are T cell receptor beta chains from one sample, sequenced in a study of blood T cell repertoires in COVID-19. TCRdb's table, derived via immunoSEQ multiplex PCR, lists solely in-frame clones and lacks some. The table includes 470,000 or so clones, approximately 90% detected once. Sequencing was carried out using peripheral blood. Receptors originate from a woman in her 30s with acute or convalescent COVID-19. Each CDR3 is given without its conserved first and last residue. Each record gives: J gene, CDR3 length, V gene, CDR3 protein.

TRBJ2-3	10	TRBV29-1	SVEDPKDTQY
TRBJ1-5	10	TRBV6-5	ASSLLVEPQH
TRBJ1-5	11	TRBV18	ASSPDFNQPQH
TRBJ1-2	12	TRBV13	ASSGRQQYYGYT
TRBJ1-2	14	TRBV5-6	ASSLVVGQTYYGYT
TRBJ2-1	13	TRBV4-1	ASSPSLREYNEQF
TRBJ1-1	12	TRBV2	ASWKDSPSTEAF
TRBJ2-1	13	TRBV2	ASSYETSGGDEQF
TRBJ2-3	15	TRBV28	ASSPSGGGGGTDTQY
TRBJ2-3	14	TRBV5-1	ASSSGGQSGTDTQY
TRBJ1-5	12	TRBV28	ASWTGGENQPQH
TRBJ1-6	12	TRBV4-1	ASSQWQDNSPLH
TRBJ1-1	12	TRBV4-1	ASSRTGVNSEAF
TRBJ2-7	10	TRBV10-3	AISLGGYEQY
TRBJ2-3	12	TRBV13	ASSLGGRSDTQY
TRBJ2-3	11	TRBV28	ASSSQAENTQY
TRBJ2-2	11	TRBV7-3	ASSPQGSGELF
TRBJ1-5	12	TRBV6-1	ASREGARSLAQH
TRBJ1-5	12	TRBV7-2	ASSLGQGNQPQH
TRBJ1-3	19	TRBV15	ATSRDFYEYGTGVSGNTIY
TRBJ2-4	12	TRBV2	ASSYRTGINIQY
TRBJ2-7	12	TRBV10-3	ASCRGQGPYEQY
TRBJ1-2	11	TRBV6-5	ASRRTGFYGYT
TRBJ2-5	13	TRBV4-1	ASSQTWTGRETQY
TRBJ2-3	15	TRBV4-2	ASSQGLLAGTTDTQY
TRBJ2-7	11	TRBV6-5	ASSRGQGREQY
TRBJ1-3	13	TRBV5-1	ASSPGTGGFNTIY
TRBJ1-2	14	TRBV25-1	ASSPSGTAANYGYT
TRBJ1-2	11	TRBV2	ASSERGNYGYT
TRBJ2-2	10	TRBV30	AWKQDTGELF
TRBJ2-2	13	TRBV18	ASSHGTPNTGELF
TRBJ2-1	12	TRBV3-1/TRBV3-2	ASSQEYGPGVEF
TRBJ2-1	10	TRBV30	AWTGTYNEQF
TRBJ2-4	10	TRBV7-9	ASSANKNIQY
TRBJ1-6	13	TRBV27	ASTIGPGLDSPLH
TRBJ2-5	13	TRBV9	ASSAGTGGWETQY
TRBJ2-7	12	TRBV7-2	ASRGKRGSYEQY
TRBJ2-2	14	TRBV15	ATSSEQGYGTGELF
TRBJ2-3	13	TRBV5-1	ASRPTGLITDTQY
TRBJ1-6	10	TRBV3-1/TRBV3-2	ASSQENSPLH
TRBJ2-3	15	TRBV5-1	ASSKATSGGPTDTQY
TRBJ2-7	13	TRBV4-1	ASSQVQGSSYEQY